The following is a T cell receptor (beta chain) sequence with its context. The antigen remains undetermined. The data originate from a study of cytomegalovirus exposure and HLA in healthy donors. Whole-study context: Earlier work reported 117 million unique TCR beta sequences from about 170 million T cells.

Study-wide results and caveats: Reportedly, diagnosis of cytomegalovirus status by the classifier showed high specificity and sensitivity.

V gave up 2 bases and J gave up 5 bases; unmatched junction bases: 6. This CDR3 has 15 residues. Per the germline V gene, CDR1 is MNHEY and CDR2 is SVGAGI. Primers included in the PCR were 60 Vbeta and 13 Jbeta primers. Sequenced by immunoSEQ multiplex PCR; TCRdb stores in-frame clones only, minus some. With about 51,000 clones in the sample, the ten largest clones hold approximately 2.4%. The clonotype originates from a female donor in good health and CMV-seronegative. The sample comprised PBMCs. The chain uses TRBV6-5 and TRBJ2-1; 7 nucleotides align to TRBD2. DNA of the CDR3: TGTGCCAGCAGTTACGGTGGGGGGGGGAACAATGAGCAGTTCTTC. This gives the protein CASSYGGGGNNEQFF.